Presented here are 17 T cell receptor beta chains from one specimen sequenced in a study of blood T cell repertoires in COVID-19. Sequencing was performed with immunoSEQ multiplex PCR; in TCRdb, only in-frame clones are kept and a portion is missing. The sample yields roughly 110,000 clones, roughly 84% seen once. Sequencing used peripheral blood. The receptor set was obtained from a human donor in a cohort sampled during active COVID-19.

This chain joins TRBV5-1 and TRBJ2-3, with D maybe TRBD1 (6 bases). This CDR3 spans 15 amino acids. V was clipped by 2 bases and J by 1 base, with 11 bases between them. The germline CDR1 and CDR2 sequences are SGHRS and YFSETQ. The CDR3 nucleotides read TGCGCCAGCAGCTTCAGGGGCCGGGGCACAGATACGCAGTATTTT. It translates to CASSFRGRGTDTQYF.

This chain links TRBV24-1 with TRBJ1-5; no definite D call. With 2 bases removed from V and 11 bases from J, the gap between germline ends came to 18 bases. The CDR3 spans 15 residues. CDR1 and CDR2 (germline): KGHDR, SFDVKD. The CDR3 region has the DNA TGTGCCACCAGTGATTGGGCAGGTGTGGGTGCTGCCCAGCATTTT. This encodes CATSDWAGVGAAQHF.

This CDR3 is CASSPPPGTSGSNEQFF. The CDR3 nucleotides are TGTGCCAGCTCACCACCCCCCGGGACTAGCGGGAGTAATGAGCAGTTCTTC. This rearrangement joins TRBV18 to TRBJ2-1, with TRBD2 matching over 14 bases. Germline lookup yields CDR1 KGHSH and CDR2 LQKENI. This CDR3 region has 17 residues. V was pared by 0 bases and J by 7 bases, with 5 bases of the junction left unmatched.

The V call is TRBV5-8, the J call TRBJ2-1; TRBD1 might be the D (6 bases). V was pared by 4 bases and J by 4 bases, with 18 bases between. CDR3 length equals 16 residues. Germline CDR1 is SGHTS and CDR2 is YDEGEE. For the CDR3, the DNA is TGTGCCAGCAGCCCTCGGCGGACAGCGAATTACAATGAGCAGTTCTTC. Protein sequence: CASSPRRTANYNEQFF.

The genes are TRBV5-1 and TRBJ2-1; 10 nucleotides line up with TRBD2. The CDR3 covers 15 residues. J was trimmed by 6 bases and V by 5 bases; bases with no gene match: 8. Germline CDR1 reads SGHRS; CDR2 reads YFSETQ. CDR3 region: CASRIRTSGSNEQFF. Written as DNA, the CDR3 is TGCGCCAGCAGAATCCGGACTAGCGGCTCCAATGAGCAGTTCTTC.

The chain uses TRBV28 and TRBJ1-2; D possibly corresponds to TRBD1 (6 bases). CDR3 length equals 14 residues. The V gene's germline CDR1 is MDHEN and CDR2 SYDVKM. V was pared by 8 bases and J by 5 bases, with 18 bases between. CDR3 amino acids: CASGIQGSAYGYTF. As DNA, the CDR3 is TGTGCCAGCGGGATACAGGGCTCGGCTTATGGCTACACCTTC.

V usage is TRBV4-3 and J usage is TRBJ1-3; no definite D call. Trimming cost V 1 base and J 1 base, with 8 bases left between them. The CDR3 is 15 residues long. The germline V gene encodes CDR1 LGHNA and CDR2 YSLEER. The CDR3 DNA reads as TGCGCCAGCAGCCAAGGCACACCGTCTGGAAACACCATATATTTT. The encoded protein is CASSQGTPSGNTIYF.

V is TRBV10-3 and J is TRBJ2-2, with no clear D. V shed 7 bases and J shed 5 bases, with 5 bases lying between them. Germline V lookup: CDR1 ENHRY, CDR2 SYGVKD. This CDR3 is built from 11 residues. Here the CDR3 reads CAITGTGELFF. DNA for the CDR3: TGTGCCATCACGGGTACCGGGGAGCTGTTTTTT.

The rearrangement joins TRBV7-8 to TRBJ2-1, with D maybe TRBD2 (6 bases). The germline V and J ends were trimmed by 0 bases and 4 bases, with 13 bases remaining between them. CDR1 and CDR2 from the germline V gene are SGHVS and FQNEAQ. The CDR3 has 16 amino acids. The CDR3 region has the DNA TGTGCCAGCAGCTTAGCCGGGGGTTTGGGATACAATGAGCAGTTCTTC. Its protein is CASSLAGGLGYNEQFF.

The chain combines TRBV19 with TRBJ1-1, with 8 bases aligning to TRBD1. There are 16 residues in the CDR3. With V trimmed by 5 bases and J by 4 bases, 12 bases remained unmatched. Germline values: CDR1 LNHDA, CDR2 SQIVND (reference sequence). The CDR3 sequence: CASSLGQGTLLTEAFF. CDR3 coding DNA: TGTGCCAGTAGTCTCGGACAGGGCACACTCCTCACTGAAGCTTTCTTT.

V is TRBV24-1 and J is TRBJ2-3; 11 bases line up with TRBD1. The CDR3 loop spans 16 amino acids. The V gene end was trimmed by 3 bases and the J gene end by 4 bases; junction bases not matched to a gene: 5. Germline V gene sequence: CDR1 KGHDR, CDR2 SFDVKD. This CDR3 reads CATSDPGQGASDTQYF. The CDR3 nucleotides are TGTGCCACCAGTGATCCAGGACAGGGGGCTTCAGATACGCAGTATTTT.

The rearrangement joins TRBV5-5 to TRBJ2-1, with no clear D. V was trimmed by 2 bases and J by 3 bases, leaving 12 bases between them. The CDR3 loop spans 15 amino acids. Germline values: CDR1 SGHKS, CDR2 YYEKEE (reference sequence). DNA for the CDR3: TGTGCCAGCAGCTTATCCAGGTTCGGCTACAATGAGCAGTTCTTC. Translating gives CASSLSRFGYNEQFF.

The chain joins TRBV3-1 (or the pseudogene TRBV3-2) to TRBJ2-5; 8 bases map to TRBD1. This CDR3 has 16 residues. Germline V gives CDR1 LGHDT, CDR2 YNNKEL (reference sequence). Losses at the gene ends were 4 bases for V and 4 bases for J; bases not matched to a gene: 11. The CDR3 nucleotides are TGTGCCAGCAGCCCGACCGCAGGGGGCATCGGAGAGACCCAGTACTTC. Amino acid sequence: CASSPTAGGIGETQYF.

This clone appeared a single time. This chain connects TRBV28 to TRBJ1-1, with 9 positions matching TRBD1. The CDR3 consists of 14 residues. Germline assignment: CDR1 MDHEN and CDR2 SYDVKM. V lost 1 base to trimming and J lost 6 bases; unmatched junction nucleotides: 3. The CDR3 coding sequence is TGTGCCAGCAGTTTATCGGGACAGGGTCCTGAAGCTTTCTTT. This gives the protein CASSLSGQGPEAFF. The complete variable domain, with remaining parts taken from reference TRBV28 and TRBJ1-1, reads DVKVTQSSRYLVKRTGEKVFLECVQDMDHENMFWYRQDPGLGLRLIYFSYDVKMKEKGDIPEGYSVSREKKERFSLILESASTNQTSMYLCASSLSGQGPEAFFGQGTRLTVV.

This clone appeared once. This chain links TRBV4-3 with TRBJ2-1, with 7 bases that match TRBD2. The V segment lost 6 bases and the J segment 0 bases; nucleotides outside the gene matches: 8. The CDR3 covers 16 residues. Germline assignment: CDR1 LGHNA and CDR2 YSLEER. The CDR3 DNA reads TGCGCCAGCAGTCAAAACGGGGGGAGCTCCTACAATGAGCAGTTCTTC. Amino acid sequence: CASSQNGGSSYNEQFF.

This chain joins TRBV5-1 and TRBJ2-5; D possibly corresponds to TRBD2 (7 bases). CDR3 length equals 15 residues. The germline V gene has CDR1 SGHRS and CDR2 YFSETQ. V was pared by 4 bases and J by 1 base, with 14 bases between. The CDR3 sequence: CASSLLGGGQETQYF. For the CDR3, the DNA is TGCGCCAGCAGCCTCTTGGGAGGGGGCCAAGAGACCCAGTACTTC.

The genes are TRBV10-3 and TRBJ2-1, with TRBD2 matching over 10 bases. Unmatched junction bases numbered 8, after V lost 7 bases and J lost 8 bases. The CDR3 extends over 14 amino acids. Germline-derived CDR1 and CDR2 are ENHRY and SYGVKD. CDR3 in amino acids: CAINGAGGPYEQFF. CDR3 bases: TGTGCCATCAATGGAGCGGGAGGGCCCTATGAGCAGTTCTTC.